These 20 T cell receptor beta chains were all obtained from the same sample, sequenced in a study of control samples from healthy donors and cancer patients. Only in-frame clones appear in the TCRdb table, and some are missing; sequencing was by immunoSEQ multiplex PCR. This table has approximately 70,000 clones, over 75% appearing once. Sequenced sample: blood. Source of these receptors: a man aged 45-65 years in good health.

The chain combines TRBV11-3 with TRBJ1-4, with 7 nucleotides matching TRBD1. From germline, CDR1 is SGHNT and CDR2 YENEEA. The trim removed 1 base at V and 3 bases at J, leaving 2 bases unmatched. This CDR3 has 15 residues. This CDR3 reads CASSLVGQSNEKLFF. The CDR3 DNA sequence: TGTGCCAGCAGCTTAGTGGGACAGTCTAATGAAAAACTGTTTTTT.

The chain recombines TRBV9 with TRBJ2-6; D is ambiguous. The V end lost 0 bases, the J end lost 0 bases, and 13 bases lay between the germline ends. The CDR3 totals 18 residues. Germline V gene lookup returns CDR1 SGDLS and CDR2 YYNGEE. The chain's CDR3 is CASSVGDDIPSGANVLTF. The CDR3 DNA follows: TGTGCCAGCAGCGTAGGTGACGATATCCCCTCTGGGGCCAACGTCCTGACTTTC.

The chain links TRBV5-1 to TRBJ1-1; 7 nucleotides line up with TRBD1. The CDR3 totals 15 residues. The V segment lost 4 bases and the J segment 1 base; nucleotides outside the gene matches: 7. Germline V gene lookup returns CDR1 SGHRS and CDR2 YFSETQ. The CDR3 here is CASSRLQGTNTEAFF. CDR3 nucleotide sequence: TGCGCCAGCAGCAGATTACAGGGGACGAACACTGAAGCTTTCTTT. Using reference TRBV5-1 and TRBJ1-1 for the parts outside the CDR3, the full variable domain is KAGVTQTPRYLIKTRGQQVTLSCSPISGHRSVSWYQQTPGQGLQFLFEYFSETQRNKGNFPGRFSGRQFSNSRSEMNVSTLELGDSALYLCASSRLQGTNTEAFFGQGTRLTVV.

The CDR3 nucleotides are TGTGCCAGCAGTGAAGCGGACACAGTTGCAACTAATGAAAAACTGTTTTTT. This sequence encodes CASSEADTVATNEKLFF. V and J are TRBV6-1 and TRBJ1-4; TRBD1 might be the D (5 bases). This CDR3 is built from 17 residues. Trimming removed 0 bases at V and 0 bases at J, with 11 bases between. Per germline, CDR1 MNHNS and CDR2 SASEGT.

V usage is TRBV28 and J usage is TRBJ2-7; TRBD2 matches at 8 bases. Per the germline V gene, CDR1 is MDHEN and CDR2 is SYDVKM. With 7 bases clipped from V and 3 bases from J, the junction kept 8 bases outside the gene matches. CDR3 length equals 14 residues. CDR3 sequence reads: CASNGAGAYYEQYF. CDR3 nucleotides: TGTGCCAGCAACGGAGCGGGAGCGTACTACGAGCAGTACTTC.

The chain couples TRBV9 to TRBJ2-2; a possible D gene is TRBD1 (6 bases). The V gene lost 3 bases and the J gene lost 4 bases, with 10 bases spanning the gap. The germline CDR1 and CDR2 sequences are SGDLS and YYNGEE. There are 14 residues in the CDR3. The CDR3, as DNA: TGTGCCAGCAGCGATGGGGGCAGCACCGGGGAGCTGTTTTTT. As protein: CASSDGGSTGELFF.

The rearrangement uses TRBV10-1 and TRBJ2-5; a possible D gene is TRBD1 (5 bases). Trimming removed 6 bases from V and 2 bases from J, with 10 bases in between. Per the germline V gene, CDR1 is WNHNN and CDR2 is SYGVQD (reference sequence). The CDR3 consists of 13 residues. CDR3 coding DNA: TGCGCCAGCAGGGCAGCAGGGCAAGAGACCCAGTACTTC. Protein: CASRAAGQETQYF.

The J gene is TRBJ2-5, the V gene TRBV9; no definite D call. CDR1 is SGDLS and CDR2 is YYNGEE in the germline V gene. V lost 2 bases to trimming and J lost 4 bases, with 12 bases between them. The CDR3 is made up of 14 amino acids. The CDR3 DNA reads TGTGCCAGCAGCGTTTTGCCGGACCGAGAGACCCAGTACTTC. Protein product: CASSVLPDRETQYF.

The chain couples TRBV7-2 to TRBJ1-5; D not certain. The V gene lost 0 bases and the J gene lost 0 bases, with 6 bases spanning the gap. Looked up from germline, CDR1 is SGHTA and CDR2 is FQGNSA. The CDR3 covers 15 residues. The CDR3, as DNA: TGTGCCAGCAGCTTAGCCGGGAATAGCAATCAGCCCCAGCATTTT. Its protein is CASSLAGNSNQPQHF.

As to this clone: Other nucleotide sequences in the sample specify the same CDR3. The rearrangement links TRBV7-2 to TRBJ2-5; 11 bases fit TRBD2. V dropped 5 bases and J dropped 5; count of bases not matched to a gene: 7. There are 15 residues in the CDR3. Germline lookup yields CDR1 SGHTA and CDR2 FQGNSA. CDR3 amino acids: CASSLTSGSSETQYF. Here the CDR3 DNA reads TGTGCCAGCAGCCTAACTAGCGGGAGTTCGGAGACCCAGTACTTC.

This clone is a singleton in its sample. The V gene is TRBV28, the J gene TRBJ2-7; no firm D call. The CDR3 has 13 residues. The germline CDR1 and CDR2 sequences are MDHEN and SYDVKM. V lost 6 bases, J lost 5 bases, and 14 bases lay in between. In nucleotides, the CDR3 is TGTGCCAGCAGACAACCCCATGAGGACGAGCAGTACTTC. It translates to CASRQPHEDEQYF. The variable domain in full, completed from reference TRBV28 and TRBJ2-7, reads DVKVTQSSRYLVKRTGEKVFLECVQDMDHENMFWYRQDPGLGLRLIYFSYDVKMKEKGDIPEGYSVSREKKERFSLILESASTNQTSMYLCASRQPHEDEQYFGPGTRLTVT.

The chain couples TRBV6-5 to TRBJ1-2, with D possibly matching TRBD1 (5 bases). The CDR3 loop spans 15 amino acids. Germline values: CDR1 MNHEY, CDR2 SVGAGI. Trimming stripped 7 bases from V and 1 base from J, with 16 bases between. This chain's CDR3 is CASTDTTVRNYGYTF. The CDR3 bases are TGTGCCAGCACAGACACGACAGTACGTAACTATGGCTACACCTTC.

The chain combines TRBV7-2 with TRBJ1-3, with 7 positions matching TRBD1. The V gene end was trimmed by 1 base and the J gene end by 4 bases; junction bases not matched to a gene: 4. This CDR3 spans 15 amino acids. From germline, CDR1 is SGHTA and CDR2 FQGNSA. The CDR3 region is CASSLGGGAGNTIYF. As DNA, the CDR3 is TGTGCCAGCAGCTTAGGAGGGGGCGCGGGAAACACCATATATTTT. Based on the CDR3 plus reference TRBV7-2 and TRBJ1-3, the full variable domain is GAGVSQSPSNKVTEKGKDVELRCDPISGHTALYWYRQSLGQGLEFLIYFQGNSAPDKSGLPSDRFSAERTGGSVSTLTIQRTQQEDSAVYLCASSLGGGAGNTIYFGEGSWLTVV.

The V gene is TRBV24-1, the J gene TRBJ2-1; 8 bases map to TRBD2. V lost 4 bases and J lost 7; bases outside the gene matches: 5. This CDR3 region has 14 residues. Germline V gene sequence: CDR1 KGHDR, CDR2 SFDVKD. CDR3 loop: CATSDRLARNEQFF. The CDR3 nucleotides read TGTGCCACCAGTGACAGACTAGCGAGGAATGAGCAGTTCTTC.

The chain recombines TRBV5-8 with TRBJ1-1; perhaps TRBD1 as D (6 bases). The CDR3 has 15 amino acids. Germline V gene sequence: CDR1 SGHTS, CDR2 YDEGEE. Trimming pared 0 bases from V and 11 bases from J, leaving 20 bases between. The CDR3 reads CASSLEDRGSSGAFF. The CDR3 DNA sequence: TGTGCCAGCAGCTTGGAGGATAGGGGGTCTTCAGGGGCTTTCTTT.

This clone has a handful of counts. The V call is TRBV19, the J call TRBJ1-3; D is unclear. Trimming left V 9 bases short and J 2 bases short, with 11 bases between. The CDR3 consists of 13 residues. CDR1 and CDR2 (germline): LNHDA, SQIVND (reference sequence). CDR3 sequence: CARFYHPGNTIYF. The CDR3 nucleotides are TGTGCCAGATTTTACCACCCTGGAAACACCATATATTTT.

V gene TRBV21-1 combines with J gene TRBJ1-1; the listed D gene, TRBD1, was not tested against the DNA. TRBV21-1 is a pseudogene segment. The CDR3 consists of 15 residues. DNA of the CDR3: TGTGCCAGCAGCAAAGGAGCGCAGGGAAGAACTGAAGCTTTCTTT. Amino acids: CASSKGAQGRTEAFF.

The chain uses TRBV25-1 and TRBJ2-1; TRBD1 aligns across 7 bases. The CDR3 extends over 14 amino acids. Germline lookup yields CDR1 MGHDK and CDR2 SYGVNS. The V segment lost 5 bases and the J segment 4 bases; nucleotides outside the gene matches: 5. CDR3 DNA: TGTGCCAGCAGTAAAGGACAGGAGTACAATGAGCAGTTCTTC. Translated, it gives CASSKGQEYNEQFF.

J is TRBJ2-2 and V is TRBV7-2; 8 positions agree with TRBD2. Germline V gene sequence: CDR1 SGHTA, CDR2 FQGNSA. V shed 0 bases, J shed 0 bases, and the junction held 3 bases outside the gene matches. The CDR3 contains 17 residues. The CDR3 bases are TGTGCCAGCAGCTTAGCCAGCGGGAGAGCGAACACCGGGGAGCTGTTTTTT. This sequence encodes CASSLASGRANTGELFF.

CDR3 residues: CASSPIIAGSSYNEQFF. The DNA of the CDR3 is TGCGCCAGCAGCCCTATTATAGCGGGGAGCTCCTACAATGAGCAGTTCTTC. The V and J genes are TRBV4-3 and TRBJ2-1, with 8 bases matching TRBD2. J lost 0 bases, V lost 4 bases, and 8 bases had no gene match. The germline V gene has CDR1 LGHNA and CDR2 YSLEER. There are 17 residues in the CDR3.